This is a list of T cell receptor beta chains from one sample in a study of T cell responses to AZD1222 COVID-19 vaccine. Profiled with immunoSEQ multiplex PCR; TCRdb holds only in-frame clones, not every one. The sample yields 150,000 to 160,000 clones, over 70% seen once. This specimen was peripheral blood, taken 28 days after the second AZD1222 dose. All receptors come from an adult who received the AZD1222 COVID-19 vaccine. Each CDR3 is given with its conserved first and last residue. A D gene is named only where the DNA matches it firmly. Some rows have no size entry. The others give once, few or many, or a class for an expanded clone.

J: TRBJ1-5
length: 13
size: NA
D: NA
V: TRBV11-2
CDR3: CASSLAGAQPQHF
DNA: TGTGCCAGCAGCTTAGCAGGGGCCCAGCCCCAGCATTTT

J: TRBJ2-7
length: 16
size: NA
D: NA
V: TRBV11-2
CDR3: CASSSSGTISSYEQYF
DNA: TGTGCCAGCAGCTCTTCCGGGACCATTAGCTCCTACGAGCAGTACTTC

J: TRBJ2-7
length: 14
size: NA
D: TRBD2
V: TRBV5-1
CDR3: CASNPSGSVYEQYF
DNA: TGCGCCAGCAATCCTAGCGGGAGCGTCTACGAGCAGTACTTC

J: TRBJ1-5
length: 14
size: NA
D: NA
V: TRBV6-2/TRBV6-3
CDR3: CASSYWGSNQPQHF
DNA: TGTGCCAGCAGTTACTGGGGTAGCAATCAGCCCCAGCATTTT

J: TRBJ2-3
length: 15
size: NA
D: TRBD2
V: TRBV5-1
CDR3: CASSPGLAETDTQYF
DNA: TGCGCCAGCAGCCCTGGACTAGCGGAGACAGATACGCAGTATTTT

J: TRBJ1-2
length: 13
size: NA
D: TRBD1
V: TRBV19
CDR3: CASRRQGGYGYTF
DNA: TGTGCCAGTAGACGACAGGGCGGGTATGGCTACACCTTC

J: TRBJ2-1
length: 12
size: NA
D: NA
V: TRBV18
CDR3: CASSPPRNEQFF
DNA: TGTGCCAGCTCACCACCCCGGAATGAGCAGTTCTTC

J: TRBJ2-7
length: 11
size: NA
D: NA
V: TRBV6-2/TRBV6-3
CDR3: CASSLQWEQYF
DNA: TGTGCCAGCAGCCTCCAGTGGGAGCAGTACTTC

J: TRBJ2-7
length: 14
size: NA
D: TRBD2
V: TRBV19
CDR3: CASSERGRSNEQYF
DNA: TGTGCCAGTAGTGAGCGCGGGAGATCCAACGAGCAGTACTTC

J: TRBJ2-1
length: 14
size: NA
D: TRBD2
V: TRBV5-1
CDR3: CASRFQTSGDEQFF
DNA: TGCGCCAGCAGATTCCAGACTAGCGGCGATGAGCAGTTCTTC

J: TRBJ2-7
length: 16
size: NA
D: NA
V: TRBV4-1
CDR3: CASSQDEEAGRREQYF
DNA: TGCGCCAGCAGCCAAGATGAGGAAGCGGGCCGAAGAGAGCAGTACTTC

J: TRBJ2-7
length: 17
size: NA
D: TRBD2
V: TRBV28
CDR3: CASIPMGLAGISYEQYF
DNA: TGTGCCAGCATTCCAATGGGGCTAGCGGGCATCTCCTACGAGCAGTACTTC

J: TRBJ2-7
length: 13
size: NA
D: TRBD1
V: TRBV2
CDR3: CASTTGGSYEQYF
DNA: TGTGCCAGCACGACAGGGGGCTCCTACGAGCAGTACTTC

J: TRBJ2-5
length: 12
size: NA
D: NA
V: TRBV5-1
CDR3: CASSPTGETQYF
DNA: TGCGCCAGCAGCCCGACCGGAGAGACCCAGTACTTC

J: TRBJ1-5
length: 13
size: NA
D: NA
V: TRBV5-1
CDR3: CASSIQGDQPQHF
DNA: TGCGCCAGCAGCATACAGGGAGACCAGCCCCAGCATTTT

J: TRBJ1-2
length: 14
size: once
D: NA
V: TRBV6-6
CDR3: CASSYSTGDYGYTF
DNA: TGTGCCAGCAGTTACTCGACCGGAGACTATGGCTACACCTTC

J: TRBJ1-3
length: 15
size: NA
D: NA
V: TRBV7-2
CDR3: CASSLEFGTGNTIYF
DNA: TGTGCCAGCAGCTTAGAGTTCGGAACTGGAAACACCATATATTTT

J: TRBJ2-1
length: 15
size: once
D: TRBD2
V: TRBV19
CDR3: CASSTIAGAYNEQFF
DNA: TGTGCCAGTAGTACTATAGCGGGAGCTTACAATGAGCAGTTCTTC

J: TRBJ2-4
length: 15
size: NA
D: NA
V: TRBV27
CDR3: CASSLLWGGENIQYF
DNA: TGTGCCAGCAGCCTATTATGGGGCGGGGAAAACATTCAGTACTTC

J: TRBJ2-3
length: 16
size: NA
D: NA
V: TRBV28
CDR3: CASSLMSLGGTDTQYF
DNA: TGTGCCAGCAGTTTAATGAGTCTCGGCGGCACAGATACGCAGTATTTT

J: TRBJ1-2
length: 14
size: NA
D: TRBD1
V: TRBV4-1
CDR3: CASSQGTGNYGYTF
DNA: TGCGCCAGCAGCCAAGGGACAGGGAACTATGGCTACACCTTC

J: TRBJ1-2
length: 15
size: few
D: TRBD1
V: TRBV10-3
CDR3: CAIRRTGLGIYGYTF
DNA: TGTGCCATCAGAAGGACAGGCCTAGGGATCTATGGCTACACCTTC

J: TRBJ1-6
length: 18
size: few
D: NA
V: TRBV5-5
CDR3: CASSYRPGATGSNSPLHF
DNA: TGTGCCAGCAGCTACCGGCCGGGGGCTACAGGATCCAATTCACCCCTCCACTTT

J: TRBJ2-2
length: 15
size: NA
D: NA
V: TRBV7-3
CDR3: CASSLAGANTGELFF
DNA: TGTGCCAGCAGCTTAGCAGGGGCGAACACCGGGGAGCTGTTTTTT

J: TRBJ2-7
length: 13
size: NA
D: TRBD2
V: TRBV7-9
CDR3: CASSPLAGIEQYF
DNA: TGTGCCAGCAGTCCACTAGCGGGGATTGAGCAGTACTTC

J: TRBJ1-1
length: 13
size: NA
D: NA
V: TRBV3-1/TRBV3-2
CDR3: CASSTRGNTEAFF
DNA: TGTGCCAGCTCTACTCGGGGGAACACTGAAGCTTTCTTT

J: TRBJ1-1
length: 14
size: once
D: NA
V: TRBV2
CDR3: CASSERQLNTEAFF
DNA: TGTGCCAGCAGTGAGCGGCAGTTGAACACTGAAGCTTTCTTT

J: TRBJ2-3
length: 16
size: few
D: NA
V: TRBV4-2
CDR3: CASSQEGVPRTDTQYF
DNA: TGTGCCAGCAGCCAAGAGGGGGTCCCGAGGACAGATACGCAGTATTTT

J: TRBJ1-4
length: 15
size: NA
D: NA
V: TRBV28
CDR3: CASSPPEGADVKLFF
DNA: TGTGCCAGCAGTCCACCGGAAGGGGCCGACGTAAAACTGTTTTTT

J: TRBJ2-3
length: 15
size: NA
D: NA
V: TRBV7-8
CDR3: CASSLIEFTTDTQYF
DNA: TGTGCCAGCAGCCTTATTGAATTTACCACAGATACGCAGTATTTT

J: TRBJ2-7
length: 14
size: NA
D: TRBD2
V: TRBV19
CDR3: CASSLTSGIYEQYF
DNA: TGTGCCAGTAGTCTAACTAGCGGGATATACGAGCAGTACTTC

J: TRBJ2-1
length: 12
size: NA
D: TRBD2
V: TRBV3-1/TRBV3-2
CDR3: CASSQSGLQLFF
DNA: TGTGCCAGCAGCCAATCGGGACTACAGCTGTTCTTC

J: TRBJ2-5
length: 16
size: NA
D: TRBD2
V: TRBV9
CDR3: CASSVAAGGPSETQYF
DNA: TGTGCCAGCAGCGTAGCCGCGGGAGGGCCCTCAGAGACCCAGTACTTC

J: TRBJ2-2
length: 16
size: NA
D: TRBD1
V: TRBV7-6
CDR3: CASSKTGARNTGELFF
DNA: TGTGCCAGCAGCAAGACAGGGGCGAGGAACACCGGGGAGCTGTTTTTT

J: TRBJ2-2
length: 15
size: NA
D: NA
V: TRBV5-1
CDR3: CASSFPAENTGELFF
DNA: TGCGCCAGCAGCTTTCCGGCAGAGAACACCGGGGAGCTGTTTTTT

J: TRBJ2-5
length: 15
size: NA
D: TRBD2
V: TRBV9
CDR3: CASGPSGRRQETQYF
DNA: TGTGCCAGTGGGCCCAGCGGGAGGCGGCAGGAGACCCAGTACTTC

J: TRBJ2-5
length: 14
size: NA
D: TRBD1
V: TRBV5-4
CDR3: CASSRAGGLETQYF
DNA: TGTGCCAGCAGCCGGGCAGGGGGCCTTGAGACCCAGTACTTC

J: TRBJ1-5
length: 16
size: NA
D: TRBD1
V: TRBV27
CDR3: CASSPRQGYSNQPQHF
DNA: TGTGCCAGCAGTCCCCGACAGGGCTATAGCAATCAGCCCCAGCATTTT

J: TRBJ1-2
length: 14
size: NA
D: NA
V: TRBV5-1
CDR3: CASSLEGSPYGYTF
DNA: TGCGCCAGCAGCTTGGAGGGCTCCCCATATGGCTACACCTTC

J: TRBJ1-4
length: 16
size: few
D: NA
V: TRBV4-3
CDR3: CASSQDGKRTNEKLFF
DNA: TGCGCCAGCAGCCAAGATGGGAAAAGGACTAATGAAAAACTGTTTTTT

J: TRBJ2-1
length: 18
size: NA
D: TRBD2
V: TRBV27
CDR3: CASSLFPGLAGEYNEQFF
DNA: TGTGCCAGCAGTTTATTCCCGGGACTAGCGGGAGAGTACAATGAGCAGTTCTTC

J: TRBJ1-3
length: 15
size: once
D: TRBD1
V: TRBV6-5
CDR3: CASSKGQGSGNTIYF
DNA: TGTGCCAGCAGTAAGGGACAGGGTTCTGGAAACACCATATATTTT

J: TRBJ2-2
length: 13
size: NA
D: NA
V: TRBV5-1
CDR3: CASSPGVTGELFF
DNA: TGCGCCAGCAGCCCGGGGGTCACCGGGGAGCTGTTTTTT

J: TRBJ1-5
length: 14
size: NA
D: NA
V: TRBV9
CDR3: CASSPNVHNQPQHF
DNA: TGTGCCAGCAGCCCGAACGTACACAATCAGCCCCAGCATTTT

J: TRBJ2-7
length: 13
size: NA
D: NA
V: TRBV15
CDR3: CATSRDGVREQYF
DNA: TGTGCCACCAGCAGAGACGGTGTGAGGGAGCAGTACTTC

J: TRBJ2-3
length: 15
size: NA
D: NA
V: TRBV21-1
CDR3: CASRGQGESTDTQYF
DNA: TGTGCCAGCAGAGGACAGGGGGAGAGTACAGATACGCAGTATTTT

J: TRBJ2-5
length: 11
size: NA
D: TRBD2
V: TRBV20-1
CDR3: CSRTSGETQYF
DNA: TGCAGCCGTACTAGCGGGGAGACCCAGTACTTC

J: TRBJ1-6
length: 17
size: NA
D: NA
V: TRBV4-1
CDR3: CASSQETDRSFTSPLHF
DNA: TGCGCCAGCAGCCAAGAAACTGACCGATCCTTTACGTCACCCCTCCACTTT

J: TRBJ1-2
length: 13
size: NA
D: NA
V: TRBV19
CDR3: CASSNSGNYGYTF
DNA: TGTGCCAGTAGTAATTCGGGGAACTATGGCTACACCTTC

J: TRBJ1-2
length: 13
size: NA
D: TRBD1
V: TRBV12-3/TRBV12-4
CDR3: CASSFDRATGYTF
DNA: TGTGCCAGCAGTTTTGACAGGGCGACTGGCTACACCTTC

J: TRBJ1-2
length: 14
size: NA
D: NA
V: TRBV5-6
CDR3: CASSSGQTNYGYTF
DNA: TGTGCCAGCAGCTCCGGACAGACTAACTATGGCTACACCTTC

J: TRBJ2-7
length: 14
size: NA
D: TRBD2
V: TRBV30
CDR3: CAWSPLAGGYEQYF
DNA: TGTGCCTGGAGTCCACTAGCGGGAGGGTACGAGCAGTACTTC

J: TRBJ1-1
length: 13
size: NA
D: NA
V: TRBV7-3
CDR3: CASRRRADTEAFF
DNA: TGTGCCTCCCGGAGAAGGGCCGACACTGAAGCTTTCTTT

J: TRBJ1-3
length: 13
size: NA
D: NA
V: TRBV6-6
CDR3: CAGSSGTGNTIYF
DNA: TGTGCCGGCTCCTCGGGGACTGGAAACACCATATATTTT